This T cell receptor (beta chain) was sequenced for a study of T-cell reconstitution after alpha-beta-depleted transplantation in children. This clonotype was observed a few times. Its antigen is still unknown. Molecular barcoding with unique molecular identifiers was used for the TCRbeta library. TCRdb recomputed calls from the PCR reads with MiXCR, one row per CDR3 protein. Of about 77,000 distinct CDR3 sequences in the sample, 15% to 20% were seen once. Study-level results: The origin of high day-60 TCRbeta diversity in some patients lay in surviving recipient T cells and thymic progenitors. T cells produced anew were the main source of T-cell counts and diversity one year after transplant. Reportedly, roughly two months post-transplant, alpha-beta T cells arose from several hundred expanded graft clones.

This TCR came from a male patient between 2 and 15 years old who had a stem cell transplant for acute lymphoblastic leukemia, so the T cells may come from the graft donor. This material consisted of PBMCs, mostly from graft donor cells, taken 360 days after TCRalphabeta/CD19-depleted stem cell transplant.

The chain's CDR3 is CASSSATRIGETQYF. The DNA for the CDR3 is TGTGCCAGCAGCTCCGCGACTAGGATTGGAGAGACCCAGTACTTC. The chain is built from TRBV5-5 and TRBJ2-5; a weak D match, TRBD2 (6 bases). V lost 3 bases and J lost 4, with 16 bases in between. The CDR3 is made up of 15 amino acids. CDR1 and CDR2 (germline): SGHKS, YYEKEE (reference sequence).